The 17 T cell receptor beta chains in this list originate from one sample, sequenced in a study of beta chain features in type 1 diabetes. Sequencing targeted expressed TCRB transcripts, as all isolated RNA had been reverse transcribed. Clones were read by immunoSEQ multiplex PCR, and TCRdb kept only the in-frame ones, dropping some. The sample carries over 700,000 clones, roughly 17% recorded once. The specimen was naive CD4+ T cells from blood. The origin of the receptors is a young woman in good health.

CDR3 amino acids: CASAPASVGDYEQYF. The CDR3 region has the DNA TGTGCCAGCGCCCCAGCGTCTGTTGGCGACTACGAGCAGTACTTC. The genes are TRBV28 and TRBJ2-7; D call uncertain. Germline loops: CDR1 MDHEN, CDR2 SYDVKM. The CDR3 runs to 15 residues. V lost 8 bases and J 3 bases, leaving 20 bases between the germline ends.

A remark on this clone: At one of its ends the junction is not consistent with the germline gene, which may arise from a read error. The chain joins TRBV7-9 to TRBJ1-2; no clear D. The germline V gene encodes CDR1 SEHNR and CDR2 FQNEAQ (reference sequence). The CDR3 is 12 residues long. The chain's CDR3 is CASSSRPYGYTF. CDR3 bases: TGCGCCAGCAGCTCCCGGCCTTATGGCTACACCTTC.

V and J are TRBV19 and TRBJ2-3; D is undetermined. CDR3 length: 16 amino acids. Trimming shortened V by 4 bases and J by 2 bases, and 16 bases separated the two germline ends. Germline V lookup: CDR1 LNHDA, CDR2 SQIVND (reference sequence). This CDR3 reads CASSTHSSLATDTQYF. CDR3 sequence (DNA): TGTGCCAGTAGTACCCACAGCTCTTTAGCCACAGATACGCAGTATTTT.

In the case of this clone: In the same sample, other DNA sequences code for this CDR3. The rearrangement uses TRBV13 and TRBJ2-6; D tentatively fits TRBD1 or TRBD2 (7 bases each). The CDR3 spans 18 residues. CDR1 and CDR2 from the germline V gene are PRHDT and FYEKMQ (reference sequence). V dropped 5 bases and J dropped 4 bases, with 21 bases sitting between them. The CDR3 loop reads CASSETGTIWSGANVLTF. In nucleotides, the CDR3 is TGTGCCAGCAGCGAGACAGGGACTATATGGTCCGGGGCCAACGTCCTGACTTTC. The whole variable domain, filled in from reference TRBV13 and TRBJ2-6, reads AAGVIQSPRHLIKEKRETATLKCYPIPRHDTVYWYQQGPGQDPQFLISFYEKMQSDKGSIPDRFSAQQFSDYHSELNMSSLELGDSALYFCASSETGTIWSGANVLTFGAGSRLTVL.

The rearrangement links TRBV6-5 to TRBJ2-7; 11 bases are shared with TRBD2. The V and J ends lost 6 bases and 0 bases, in that order; junction bases with no gene match: 4. The germline gives CDR1 MNHEY, CDR2 SVGAGI. This CDR3 region has 15 residues. In DNA, the CDR3 is TGTGCCAGCAGGAGACTAGCGGGAAGCTCCTACGAGCAGTACTTC. Its protein is CASRRLAGSSYEQYF.

The chain joins TRBV2 to TRBJ1-5; TRBD1 matches 9 bases. V lost 2 bases and J lost 6; bases outside the gene matches: 5. The CDR3 consists of 15 residues. Germline loops: CDR1 SNHLY, CDR2 FYNNEI. CDR3 sequence reads: CASSEWTGVGQPQHF. The CDR3 coding sequence is TGTGCCAGCAGTGAATGGACAGGGGTTGGTCAGCCCCAGCATTTT. Complete variable domain (other parts from reference TRBV2 and TRBJ1-5): EPEVTQTPSHQVTQMGQEVILRCVPISNHLYFYWYRQILGQKVEFLVSFYNNEISEKSEIFDDQFSVERPDGSNFTLKIRSTKLEDSAMYFCASSEWTGVGQPQHFGDGTRLSIL.

This clone was seen more than once but under ten times. The chain carries TRBV18 and TRBJ2-1; unclear D gene. V lost 5 bases and J lost 0, with 8 bases in between. The CDR3 is made up of 14 amino acids. Per the germline V gene, CDR1 is KGHSH and CDR2 is LQKENI. The CDR3 sequence: CASSGINSYNEQFF. The CDR3 DNA is TGTGCCAGCTCAGGGATTAACTCCTACAATGAGCAGTTCTTC.

A note on this clone: The sample carries other DNA sequences with the same CDR3. The chain couples TRBV15 to TRBJ1-4; possibly TRBD1 for D (5 bases). CDR3 length: 11 residues. CDR1 LNHNV and CDR2 YYDKDF come from the germline V gene (reference sequence). The germline V and J ends were trimmed by 2 bases and 17 bases, with 12 bases remaining between them. The CDR3 nucleotides read TGTGCCACCAGCAGACAGGGTCGGCTATTTTTT. Translating gives CATSRQGRLFF. Looking up the rest from reference TRBV15 and TRBJ1-4 gives the full variable domain: DAMVIQNPRYQVTQFGKPVTLSCSQTLNHNVMYWYQQKSSQAPKLLFHYYDKDFNNEADTPDNFQSRRPNTSFCFLDIRSPGLGDTAMYLCATSRQGRLFFGSGTQLSVL.

V usage is TRBV28 and J usage is TRBJ1-4; no reliable D call. The V gene's germline CDR1 is MDHEN and CDR2 SYDVKM. CDR3 length: 15 amino acids. Trimming pared 3 bases from V and 7 bases from J, leaving 15 bases between. The CDR3 is CASSFLGTRSEKLFF. In DNA form, the CDR3 reads TGTGCCAGCAGTTTTTTGGGAACCAGGAGTGAAAAACTGTTTTTT.

The rearrangement links TRBV11-2 to TRBJ2-2; no clear D gene. Germline CDR1 SGHAT, CDR2 FQNNGV. Trimming stripped 1 base from V and 3 bases from J, with 9 bases between. There are 15 residues in the CDR3. The CDR3 region is CASSLAGYYTGELFF. As DNA, the CDR3 is TGTGCCAGCAGCTTAGCTGGATATTACACCGGGGAGCTGTTTTTT.

This clone showed up just a few times. The genes are TRBV5-1 and TRBJ1-2; maybe TRBD1 (6 bases). Trimming removed 0 bases from V and 4 bases from J, with 13 bases in between. The CDR3 covers 15 residues. CDR1 is SGHRS and CDR2 is YFSETQ in the germline V gene. The CDR3 DNA reads as TGCGCCAGCAGCTTGGCTCCGGGGGCAGGCTATGGCTACACCTTC. Translated: CASSLAPGAGYGYTF.

This clone was found a few times. This chain uses TRBV7-3 with TRBJ2-7; a weak D match, TRBD2 (6 bases). The CDR3 has 13 residues. The germline V and J ends were trimmed by 5 bases and 9 bases, with 17 bases remaining between them. Germline V CDR1 and CDR2: SGHTA, FQGTGA. The CDR3 coding sequence is TGTGCCAGCAGCCCCGGGAGCTTAGAAGGGCAGTACTTC. Its protein is CASSPGSLEGQYF.

This clone has a handful of counts. The rearrangement uses TRBV7-9 and TRBJ2-5; the D is unclear. Germline assignment: CDR1 SEHNR and CDR2 FQNEAQ (reference sequence). This CDR3 contains 16 residues. Trimming stripped 1 base from V and 3 bases from J, with 15 bases between. The CDR3 reads CASSLDLRVKKETQYF. CDR3 bases: TGTGCCAGCAGCTTAGATCTTCGGGTTAAAAAAGAGACCCAGTACTTC.

The sample holds a few counts of this clone. This chain connects TRBV29-1 to TRBJ2-3; tentative D call: TRBD1 (5 bases). The V end lost 7 bases, the J end lost 0 bases, and 14 bases lay between the germline ends. Germline assignment: CDR1 SQVTM and CDR2 ANQGSEA. This CDR3 region has 14 residues. The CDR3 nucleotides are TGCAGCGCTGCATATCAGGGCAGCACAGATACGCAGTATTTT. Its protein product is CSAAYQGSTDTQYF.

This clone was found a few times. This chain joins TRBV14 and TRBJ2-2, with no clear D. V dropped 2 bases and J dropped 6 bases, with 10 bases sitting between them. The length of the CDR3 is 14 residues. Germline lookup yields CDR1 SGHDN and CDR2 FVKESK. The CDR3 DNA is TGTGCCAGCAGCCAAATGAGCTCAGCCGGGGAGCTGTTTTTT. Protein sequence: CASSQMSSAGELFF. Drawing the rest from reference TRBV14 and TRBJ2-2, the complete variable domain is EAGVTQFPSHSVIEKGQTVTLRCDPISGHDNLYWYRRVMGKEIKFLLHFVKESKQDESGMPNNRFLAERTGGTYSTLKVQPAELEDSGVYFCASSQMSSAGELFFGEGSRLTVL.

About this clone: Germline and junction disagree at one end, which may indicate a read error. This rearrangement joins TRBV7-9 to TRBJ2-1; D might be TRBD2 (6 bases). The CDR3 is 11 amino acids. Germline assignment: CDR1 SEHNR and CDR2 FQNEAQ (reference sequence). The CDR3 here is CASSSGTLGVF. The CDR3 DNA reads as TGTGCCAGCAGCTCCGGGACTCTAGGAGTCTTC. The variable domain in full, completed from reference TRBV7-9 and TRBJ2-1, reads DTGVSQNPRHKITKRGQNVTFRCDPISEHNRLYWYRQTLGQGPEFLTYFQNEAQLEKSRLLSDRFSAERPKGSFSTLEIQRTEQGDSAMYLCASSSGTLGVFGPGTRLTVL.

This clone came up a few times. CDR3 residues: CASRAGTLIYEQYF. DNA of the CDR3: TGTGCCAGCAGGGCCGGGACTCTGATCTACGAGCAGTACTTC. The chain couples TRBV28 to TRBJ2-7, with D possibly being TRBD2 (6 bases). Trimming removed 6 bases at V and 3 bases at J, with 15 bases between. CDR3 size: 14 residues. Germline assignment: CDR1 MDHEN and CDR2 SYDVKM.